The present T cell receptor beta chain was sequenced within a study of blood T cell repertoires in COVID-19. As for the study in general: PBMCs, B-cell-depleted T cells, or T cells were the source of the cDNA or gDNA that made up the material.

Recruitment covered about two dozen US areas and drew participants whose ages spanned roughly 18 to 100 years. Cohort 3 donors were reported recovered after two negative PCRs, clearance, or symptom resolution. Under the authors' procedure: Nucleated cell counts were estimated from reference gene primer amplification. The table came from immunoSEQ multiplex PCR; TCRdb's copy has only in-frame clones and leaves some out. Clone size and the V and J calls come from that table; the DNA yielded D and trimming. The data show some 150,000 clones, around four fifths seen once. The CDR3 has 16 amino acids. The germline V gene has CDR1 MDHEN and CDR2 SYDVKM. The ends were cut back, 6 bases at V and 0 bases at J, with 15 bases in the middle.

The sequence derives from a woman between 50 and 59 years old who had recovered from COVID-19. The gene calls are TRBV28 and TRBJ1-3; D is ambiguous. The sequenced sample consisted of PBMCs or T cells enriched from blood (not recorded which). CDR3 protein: CASSPLDGSSGNTIYF. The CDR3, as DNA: TGTGCCAGCAGCCCCCTTGACGGGAGCTCTGGAAACACCATATATTTT.